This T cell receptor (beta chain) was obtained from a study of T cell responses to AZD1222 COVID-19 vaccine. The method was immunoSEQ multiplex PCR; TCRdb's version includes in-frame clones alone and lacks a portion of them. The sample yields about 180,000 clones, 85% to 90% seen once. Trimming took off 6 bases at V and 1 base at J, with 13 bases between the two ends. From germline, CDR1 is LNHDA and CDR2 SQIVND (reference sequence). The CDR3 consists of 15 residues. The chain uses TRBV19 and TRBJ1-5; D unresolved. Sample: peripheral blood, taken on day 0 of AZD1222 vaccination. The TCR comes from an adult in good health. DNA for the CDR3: TGTGCCAGTAGCCCTACGAAGGGAAGCAATCAGCCCCAGCATTTT. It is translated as CASSPTKGSNQPQHF.